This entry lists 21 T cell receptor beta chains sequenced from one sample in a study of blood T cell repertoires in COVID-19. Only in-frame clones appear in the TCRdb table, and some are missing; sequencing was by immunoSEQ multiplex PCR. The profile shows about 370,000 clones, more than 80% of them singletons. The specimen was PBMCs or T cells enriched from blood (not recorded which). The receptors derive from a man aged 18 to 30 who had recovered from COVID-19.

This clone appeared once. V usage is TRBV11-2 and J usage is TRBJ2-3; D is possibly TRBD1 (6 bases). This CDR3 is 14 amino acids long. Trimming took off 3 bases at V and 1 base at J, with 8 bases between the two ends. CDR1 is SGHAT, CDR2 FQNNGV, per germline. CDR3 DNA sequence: TGTGCCAGCAGCTTTGAGGGGGGCACAGATACGCAGTATTTT. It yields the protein CASSFEGGTDTQYF.

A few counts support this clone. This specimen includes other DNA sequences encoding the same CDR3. CDR3 in DNA: TGTGCCAGCAGCCTGGGACAGGGAACTTCAGATACGCAGTATTTT. Amino acid sequence: CASSLGQGTSDTQYF. This chain uses TRBV7-9 with TRBJ2-3, with 9 nucleotides matching TRBD1. Germline CDR1 is SEHNR and CDR2 is FQNEAQ (reference sequence). V trimming: 5 bases; J trimming: 4 bases; junction bases outside the gene matches: 7. This CDR3 comprises 15 residues.

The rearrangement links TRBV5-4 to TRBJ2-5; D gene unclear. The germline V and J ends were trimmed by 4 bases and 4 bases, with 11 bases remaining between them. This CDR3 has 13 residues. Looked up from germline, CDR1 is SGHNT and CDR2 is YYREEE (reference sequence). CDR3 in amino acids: CASSLVGSETQYF. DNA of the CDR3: TGTGCCAGCAGCCTGGTCGGTTCAGAGACCCAGTACTTC. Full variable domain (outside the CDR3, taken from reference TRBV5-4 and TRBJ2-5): ETGVTQSPTHLIKTRGQQVTLRCSSQSGHNTVSWYQQALGQGPQFIFQYYREEENGRGNFPPRFSGLQFPNYSSELNVNALELDDSALYLCASSLVGSETQYFGPGTRLLVL.

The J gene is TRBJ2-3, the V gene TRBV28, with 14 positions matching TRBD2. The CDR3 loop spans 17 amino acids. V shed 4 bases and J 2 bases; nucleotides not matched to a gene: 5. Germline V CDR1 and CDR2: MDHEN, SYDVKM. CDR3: CASSSGTSGSDTDTQYF. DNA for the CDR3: TGTGCCAGCAGTTCCGGGACTAGCGGGAGTGACACAGATACGCAGTATTTT. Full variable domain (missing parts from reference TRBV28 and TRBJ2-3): DVKVTQSSRYLVKRTGEKVFLECVQDMDHENMFWYRQDPGLGLRLIYFSYDVKMKEKGDIPEGYSVSREKKERFSLILESASTNQTSMYLCASSSGTSGSDTDTQYFGPGTRLTVL.

The CDR3 is CSVEPGLADNEQFF. As DNA, the CDR3 is TGCAGCGTTGAACCGGGACTAGCGGACAATGAGCAGTTCTTC. J is TRBJ2-1 and V is TRBV29-1, with 11 bases aligning to TRBD2. Germline V gene sequence: CDR1 SQVTM, CDR2 ANQGSEA. This CDR3 contains 14 residues. The trim removed 2 bases at V and 5 bases at J, leaving 2 bases unmatched.

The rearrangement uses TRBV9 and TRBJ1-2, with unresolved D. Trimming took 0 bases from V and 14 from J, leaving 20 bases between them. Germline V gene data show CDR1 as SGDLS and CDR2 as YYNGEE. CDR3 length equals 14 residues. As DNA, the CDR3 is TGTGCCAGCAGCGTAGGAGTAGAGTTTAGTGGCGGGACCTTC. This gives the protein CASSVGVEFSGGTF. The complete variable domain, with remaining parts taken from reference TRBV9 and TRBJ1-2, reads DSGVTQTPKHLITATGQRVTLRCSPRSGDLSVYWYQQSLDQGLQFLIQYYNGEERAKGNILERFSAQQFPDLHSELNLSSLELGDSALYFCASSVGVEFSGGTFGSGTRLTVV.

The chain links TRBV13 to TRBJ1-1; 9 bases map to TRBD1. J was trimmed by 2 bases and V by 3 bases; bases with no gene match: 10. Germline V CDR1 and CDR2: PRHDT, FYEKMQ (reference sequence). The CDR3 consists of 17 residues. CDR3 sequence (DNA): TGTGCCAGCAGCTTTCCCACCGGGACAGGGAGCAACACTGAAGCTTTCTTT. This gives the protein CASSFPTGTGSNTEAFF.

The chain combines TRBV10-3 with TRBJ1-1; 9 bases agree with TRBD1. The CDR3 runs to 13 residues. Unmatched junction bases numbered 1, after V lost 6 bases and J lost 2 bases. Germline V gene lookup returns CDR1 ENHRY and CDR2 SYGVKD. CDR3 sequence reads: CAISTGGNTEAFF. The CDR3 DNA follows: TGTGCCATCAGCACAGGGGGCAACACTGAAGCTTTCTTT.

The CDR3 sequence is CASDRLAGVNNEQFF. CDR3 sequence (DNA): TGTGCCAGCGACCGACTAGCGGGGGTAAACAATGAGCAGTTCTTC. The chain has TRBV2 and TRBJ2-1; 12 bases align to TRBD2. V shed 8 bases, J shed 5 bases, and the junction held 7 bases outside the gene matches. The germline gives CDR1 SNHLY, CDR2 FYNNEI. The CDR3 is 15 residues long.

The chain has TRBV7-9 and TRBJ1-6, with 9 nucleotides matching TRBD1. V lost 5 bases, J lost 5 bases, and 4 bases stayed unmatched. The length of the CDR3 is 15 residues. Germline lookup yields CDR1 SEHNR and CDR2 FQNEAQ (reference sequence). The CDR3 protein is CASSIRQGDNSPLHF. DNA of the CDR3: TGTGCCAGCAGCATCCGACAGGGGGATAATTCACCCCTCCACTTT.

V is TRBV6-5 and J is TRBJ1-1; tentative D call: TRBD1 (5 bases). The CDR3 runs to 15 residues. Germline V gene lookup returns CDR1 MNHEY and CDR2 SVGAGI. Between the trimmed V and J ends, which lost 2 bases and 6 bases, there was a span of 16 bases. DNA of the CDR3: TGTGCCAGCAGTTACAGGTCTGGAGTAGGGGCTGAAGCTTTCTTT. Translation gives CASSYRSGVGAEAFF.

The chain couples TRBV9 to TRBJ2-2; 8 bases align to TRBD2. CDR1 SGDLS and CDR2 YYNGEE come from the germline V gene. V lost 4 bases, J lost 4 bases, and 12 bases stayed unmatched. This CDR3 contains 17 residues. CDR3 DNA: TGTGCCAGCAGCCCACGGGCGGGGGGTACCGGCACCGGGGAGCTGTTTTTT. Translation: CASSPRAGGTGTGELFF.

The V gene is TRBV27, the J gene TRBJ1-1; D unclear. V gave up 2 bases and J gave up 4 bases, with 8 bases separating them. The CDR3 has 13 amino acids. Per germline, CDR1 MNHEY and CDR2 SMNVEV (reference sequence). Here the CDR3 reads CASSLKEVTEAFF. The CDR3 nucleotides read TGTGCCAGCAGTTTAAAGGAGGTCACTGAAGCTTTCTTT.

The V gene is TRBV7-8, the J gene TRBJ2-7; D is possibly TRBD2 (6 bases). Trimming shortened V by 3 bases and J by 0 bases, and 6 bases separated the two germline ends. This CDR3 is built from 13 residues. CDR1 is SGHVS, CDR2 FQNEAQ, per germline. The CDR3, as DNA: TGTGCCAGCAGCTTGACTAGCTCCTACGAGCAGTACTTC. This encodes CASSLTSSYEQYF.

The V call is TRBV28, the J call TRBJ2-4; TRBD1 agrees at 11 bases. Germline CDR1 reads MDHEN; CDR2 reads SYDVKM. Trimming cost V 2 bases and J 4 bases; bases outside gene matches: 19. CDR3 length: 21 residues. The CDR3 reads CASSLRGLPGGDRGSKNIQYF. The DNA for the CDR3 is TGTGCCAGCAGTTTAAGGGGGTTACCCGGTGGGGACAGGGGGTCGAAAAACATTCAGTACTTC.

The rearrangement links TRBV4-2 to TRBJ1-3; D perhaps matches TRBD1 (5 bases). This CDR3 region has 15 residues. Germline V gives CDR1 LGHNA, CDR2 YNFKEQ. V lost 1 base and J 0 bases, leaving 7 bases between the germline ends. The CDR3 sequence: CASSQGGISGNTIYF. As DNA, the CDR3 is TGTGCCAGCAGCCAAGGGGGCATCTCTGGAAACACCATATATTTT.

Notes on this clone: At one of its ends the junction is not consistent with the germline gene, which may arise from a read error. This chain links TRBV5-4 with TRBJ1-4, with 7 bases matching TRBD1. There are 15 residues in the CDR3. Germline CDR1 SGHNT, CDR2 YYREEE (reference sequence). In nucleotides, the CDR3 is TGTGCCAGCAGCCGGTCCGGGACAGTTAATGAAAAGCTGTTTTTT. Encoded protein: CASSRSGTVNEKLFF.

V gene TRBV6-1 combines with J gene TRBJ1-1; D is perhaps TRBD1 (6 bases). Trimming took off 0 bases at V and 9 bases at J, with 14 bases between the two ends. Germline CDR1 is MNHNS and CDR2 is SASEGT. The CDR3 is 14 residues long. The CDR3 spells CASSEATGRFQAFF. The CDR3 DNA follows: TGTGCCAGCAGTGAAGCCACAGGGAGATTTCAAGCTTTCTTT.

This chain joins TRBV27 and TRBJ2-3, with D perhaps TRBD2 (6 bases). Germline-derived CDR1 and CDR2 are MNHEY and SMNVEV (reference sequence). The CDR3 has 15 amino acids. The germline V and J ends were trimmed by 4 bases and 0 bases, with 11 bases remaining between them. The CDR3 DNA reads TGTGCCAGCAGTTCAGCGGGTTCTAGCACAGATACGCAGTATTTT. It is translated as CASSSAGSSTDTQYF.

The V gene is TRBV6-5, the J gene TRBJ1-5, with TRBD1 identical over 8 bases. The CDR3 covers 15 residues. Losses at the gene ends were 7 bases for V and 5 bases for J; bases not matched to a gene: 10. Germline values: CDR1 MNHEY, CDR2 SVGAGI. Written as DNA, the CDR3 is TGTGCCAGCAAAAGAGGACAGGGCGGCGATCAGCCCCAGCATTTT. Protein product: CASKRGQGGDQPQHF.

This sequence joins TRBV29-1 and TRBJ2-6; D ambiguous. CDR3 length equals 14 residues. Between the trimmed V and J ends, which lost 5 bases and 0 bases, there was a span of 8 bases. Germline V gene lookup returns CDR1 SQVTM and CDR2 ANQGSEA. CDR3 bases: TGCAGCGTTTCCACAGCCTCTGGGGCCAACGTCCTGACTTTC. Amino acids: CSVSTASGANVLTF.